This T cell receptor (beta chain) was captured in a study of T cells expressing NK-cell markers. In the study overall: Repertoires of TCR beta were obtained from T cells sorted as CD3+CD56+NKG2C+, CD3+CD56+NKG2C- and CD3+CD56-NKG2C+. Regarding the study as a whole: It was still unclear whether expanded NKG2C+ T cell clones were HCMV specific. NKG2C+ dominant clonotype frequencies in 6 or 7 donors were about 1.0-7.5% of CD8+ T cells.

For each CDR3 protein, TCRdb gives one entry from its re-call of the 5' RACE reads, without DNA. The clone table shows under 200,000 distinct CDR3 sequences, with the ten largest holding around 20%. In the case of this clonotype: The antigen is unknown.

Per the germline V gene, CDR1 is DFQATT and CDR2 is SNEGSKA (reference sequence). The CDR3 is 14 residues long. The V and J genes are TRBV20-1 and TRBJ2-3; TCRdb selects TRBD2, and the lack of DNA leaves this call unchecked. The receptor's source is a woman between 18 and 75 years old in good health. Sequenced: blood T cells: a sorted CD56 or NKG2C T cell subset, CD4+ or CD8+ T cells, or bulk PBMC T cells (not recorded which). This CDR3 is CSAPRAGERDTQYF.